This is a list of T cell receptor beta chains from one sample in a study of T cell responses to AZD1222 COVID-19 vaccine. Measured with immunoSEQ multiplex PCR; TCRdb has only the in-frame clones, and not every one. Among tens of thousands of clones listed, over 60% were seen once. Specimen: peripheral blood, collected on day 0 of AZD1222 vaccination. The receptors shown here come from an adult in good health. CDR3s include the opening cysteine and the closing phenylalanine or tryptophan.

v_call: TRBV9
j_call: TRBJ2-7
cdr3_aa: CASSVSPGQGREQYF

v_call: TRBV5-1
j_call: TRBJ2-5
cdr3_aa: CASSLLPQGASWETQYF

v_call: TRBV6-5
j_call: TRBJ1-1
cdr3_aa: CASGAALGTEAFF

v_call: TRBV4-3
j_call: TRBJ2-3
cdr3_aa: CASSPGTASLADTQYF

v_call: TRBV7-3
j_call: TRBJ2-5
cdr3_aa: CACSLIGTTGTQYF

v_call: TRBV14
j_call: TRBJ1-2
cdr3_aa: CASSSTPGGTYGYTF

v_call: TRBV6-2/TRBV6-3
j_call: TRBJ2-1
cdr3_aa: CASSYSWGTSYNEQFF

v_call: TRBV18
j_call: TRBJ2-7
cdr3_aa: CASSQGSLYEQYF

v_call: TRBV3-1/TRBV3-2
j_call: TRBJ2-1
cdr3_aa: CASSQVTGVLYNEQFF

v_call: TRBV9
j_call: TRBJ1-1
cdr3_aa: CASSVGRQWTTEAFF

v_call: TRBV7-2
j_call: TRBJ1-1
cdr3_aa: CASSLAGTGPRNTEAFF

v_call: TRBV2
j_call: TRBJ1-1
cdr3_aa: CASSISPNMNTEAFF

v_call: TRBV27
j_call: TRBJ2-5
cdr3_aa: CATIGLGETQYF

v_call: TRBV7-3
j_call: TRBJ1-2
cdr3_aa: CASSLGVGGAGGYTF

v_call: TRBV3-1/TRBV3-2
j_call: TRBJ2-5
cdr3_aa: CASSSPLGVGVETQYF

v_call: TRBV5-1
j_call: TRBJ1-6
cdr3_aa: CASSQYYNSPLHF

v_call: TRBV7-9
j_call: TRBJ2-5
cdr3_aa: CASNPTSTETQYF

v_call: TRBV21-1
j_call: TRBJ2-7
cdr3_aa: CATSRVRTGSYEQYF

v_call: TRBV7-6
j_call: TRBJ2-1
cdr3_aa: CASSVLERGEQFF

v_call: TRBV9
j_call: TRBJ1-6
cdr3_aa: CASSPGRGNSPLHF

v_call: TRBV12-5
j_call: TRBJ1-1
cdr3_aa: CASGYMSTEAFF

v_call: TRBV6-2/TRBV6-3
j_call: TRBJ1-1
cdr3_aa: CASSRGGGEAFF

v_call: TRBV5-6
j_call: TRBJ2-7
cdr3_aa: CASSIPARGATSVYEQYF

v_call: TRBV19
j_call: TRBJ2-5
cdr3_aa: CASSARGFQETQYF

v_call: TRBV10-1
j_call: TRBJ2-7
cdr3_aa: CASSEHELAGPDHYEQYF

v_call: TRBV5-6
j_call: TRBJ2-5
cdr3_aa: CASSLALGRETQYF

v_call: TRBV9
j_call: TRBJ1-2
cdr3_aa: CASSVSGIGYTF

v_call: TRBV2
j_call: TRBJ2-7
cdr3_aa: CASSDLGSLYEQYF

v_call: TRBV19
j_call: TRBJ2-5
cdr3_aa: CASSRGPGETQYF

v_call: TRBV6-4
j_call: TRBJ2-2
cdr3_aa: CASSDTRTLTGELFF